A selection of T cell receptor beta chains follows, all from one sample in a study of blood T cell repertoires in COVID-19. Clones were read by immunoSEQ multiplex PCR, and TCRdb kept only the in-frame ones, dropping some. The repertoire includes about 320,000 clones, approximately 91% of them detected once, and roughly 3.6% sits in the top ten. Sequenced input: PBMCs or T cells enriched from blood (not recorded which). All receptors derive from a woman between 25 and 40 years old who had been exposed to COVID-19. CDR3s include the opening cysteine and the closing phenylalanine or tryptophan. A D gene is named only where the DNA matches it firmly. Only some rows state a clone size, as once, few, many or a class for expanded clones.

TRBV27	.	.	TRBJ1-4	CASSYRAVPYEKLFF	TGTGCCAGCAGTTACAGGGCGGTCCCCTATGAAAAACTGTTTTTT
TRBV5-1	.	TRBD2	TRBJ2-3	CASSSGLAGYTDTQYF	TGCGCCAGCAGCTCCGGACTAGCGGGATACACAGATACGCAGTATTTT
TRBV20-1	.	.	TRBJ2-5	CSASQETQYF	TGCAGTGCCTCTCAAGAGACCCAGTACTTC
TRBV5-1	.	TRBD2	TRBJ2-1	CASSGTSGSYNEQFF	TGCGCCAGCAGCGGCACTAGCGGCTCCTACAATGAGCAGTTCTTC
TRBV6-2/TRBV6-3	.	.	TRBJ2-1	CASSYPRGGAENEQFF	TGTGCCAGCAGTTACCCCCGCGGCGGGGCGGAGAATGAGCAGTTCTTC
TRBV5-1	.	TRBD1	TRBJ1-2	CASSPGQGNGYTF	TGCGCCAGCAGCCCGGGACAGGGGAACGGCTACACCTTC
TRBV5-1	.	.	TRBJ1-1	CASSERGLGTEAFF	TGCGCCAGCAGCGAACGGGGGTTGGGCACTGAAGCTTTCTTT
TRBV6-7	.	TRBD1	TRBJ2-7	CASSFSTNRGYYEQYF	TGTGCCAGCAGTTTCTCCACCAACAGGGGGTACTACGAGCAGTACTTC
TRBV18	.	.	TRBJ1-2	CASSPPGANGYTF	TGTGCCAGCTCACCACCGGGGGCGAATGGCTACACCTTC
TRBV7-2	.	.	TRBJ1-1	CASSSGTNTEAFF	TGTGCCAGCTCCTCCGGGACAAACACTGAAGCTTTCTTT
TRBV29-1	.	TRBD1	TRBJ1-5	CSVIDRGLSQPQHF	TGCAGCGTTATTGACAGGGGGCTTTCTCAGCCCCAGCATTTT
TRBV4-3	.	TRBD1	TRBJ1-3	CASSQQTGTGSGNTIYF	TGCGCCAGCAGCCAACAAACCGGGACAGGGTCTGGAAACACCATATATTTT
TRBV20-1	.	.	TRBJ2-3	CSASGGQGNYF	TGCAGTGCCTCAGGAGGGCAGGGAAATTATTTT
TRBV6-6	.	.	TRBJ1-2	CASSYEVYYGYTF	TGTGCCAGCAGTTACGAGGTTTACTATGGCTACACCTTC
TRBV19	.	TRBD1	TRBJ2-5	CASSIDRGEETQYF	TGTGCCAGTAGTATTGACAGGGGGGAGGAGACCCAGTACTTC
TRBV24-1	.	.	TRBJ2-5	CATSDPRGPAETQYF	TGTGCCACCAGTGACCCCCGAGGGCCCGCGGAGACCCAGTACTTC
TRBV27	once	.	TRBJ1-5	CASSLSPGGIYSNQPQHF	TGTGCCAGCAGTTTAAGTCCCGGCGGAATATATAGCAATCAGCCCCAGCATTTT
TRBV6-1	.	TRBD2	TRBJ2-1	CASSEGLAAYNEQFF	TGTGCCAGCAGTGAGGGACTAGCGGCCTACAATGAGCAGTTCTTC
TRBV4-3	.	.	TRBJ1-4	CASSQVSALGEARDFEKLFF	TGCGCCAGCAGCCAAGTTTCTGCGTTAGGGGAGGCACGAGACTTTGAAAAACTGTTTTTT
TRBV11-2	.	TRBD1	TRBJ1-1	CASSYTGGTEAFF	TGTGCCAGCAGTTATACAGGGGGCACTGAAGCTTTCTTT
TRBV11-3	.	.	TRBJ1-3	CASSLPTDASGNTIYF	TGTGCCAGCAGCCTCCCGACAGATGCCTCTGGAAACACCATATATTTT
TRBV19	once	TRBD1	TRBJ1-5	CASSRGQVNNQPQHF	TGTGCCAGTAGTAGGGGACAGGTGAACAATCAGCCCCAGCATTTT
TRBV15	once	TRBD1	TRBJ1-3	CATSGGTGTAGNTIYF	TGTGCCACCAGCGGAGGGACCGGGACAGCTGGAAACACCATATATTTT
TRBV2	.	.	TRBJ2-3	CASIGGGGPDTQYF	TGTGCCAGCATTGGGGGAGGAGGTCCAGATACGCAGTATTTT
TRBV6-5	.	.	TRBJ1-2	CASKQGSNYGYTF	TGTGCCAGCAAGCAGGGTTCCAACTATGGCTACACCTTC
TRBV4-1	.	.	TRBJ1-1	CASSRTPRGGTEAFF	TGCGCCAGCAGCCGCACCCCGAGGGGGGGCACTGAAGCTTTCTTT
TRBV2	.	TRBD2	TRBJ2-3	CASRDGTSGDRSTQYF	TGTGCCAGCAGAGACGGGACTAGCGGGGATCGTAGTACGCAGTATTTT
TRBV5-6	.	.	TRBJ2-7	CASSLGRGSYEQYF	TGTGCCAGCAGCTTGGGTAGGGGAAGCTACGAGCAGTACTTC
TRBV2	.	.	TRBJ1-5	CASRVDMLSNQPQHF	TGTGCCAGCAGAGTTGACATGCTCAGCAATCAGCCCCAGCATTTT
TRBV7-9	.	.	TRBJ1-6	CASSPGDSPLHF	TGTGCCAGCAGCCCTGGAGACTCACCCCTCCACTTT
TRBV9	once	.	TRBJ2-1	CASSPTGNSPGGNEQFF	TGTGCCAGCAGCCCCACAGGGAATTCTCCCGGTGGCAATGAGCAGTTCTTC
TRBV5-1	.	.	TRBJ2-3	CASSPDPRGTDTQYF	TGCGCCAGCAGCCCAGACCCTCGGGGCACAGATACGCAGTATTTT
TRBV9	.	TRBD1	TRBJ1-2	CASSVETGGNYGYTF	TGTGCCAGCAGCGTAGAGACAGGGGGTAACTATGGCTACACCTTC